This TCR beta chain was identified in a study of blood T cell repertoires in COVID-19 (dated by TCRdb to 2019 to 2021). General notes on the study: The collaborator samples originated in the United States, Italy and Spain and spanned the acute and convalescent phases of COVID-19. The prospective study material was composed of cDNA or gDNA derived from T cells, B-cell-depleted T cells, or PBMCs. Subjects who had been exposed to COVID-19, were actively infected with it, or had recovered from it provided the deeply sampled blood TCRbeta repertoires that made up the dataset. A freely available public database, intended as a resource for researchers studying the immune response to SARS-CoV-2, is where the repertoires were released. The samples were drawn from the first 160 participants of the ongoing ImmuneRACE study and from 950 to 1,500 subjects provided by 6 global collaborators. The sample metadata nearly always contained a de-identified subject ID, COVID-19 status, age in years and sex. Where HLA class I and class II types were available, the types were taken from metadata supplied by the sample provider, not from assay-based typing.

Participants in the prospective study were enrolled through a virtual design, were aged about 18 to 90 years, and lived in approximately 25 United States geographic areas. In the prospective study, participants were assigned to cohorts based on the clinical history participants reported in a screening survey and a study questionnaire. Recovered participants in ImmuneRACE Cohort 3 were defined by two consecutive negative NP/OP PCR tests, clearance by a healthcare professional, or resolution of symptoms. Mobile phlebotomists in the prospective study collected whole blood, serum and a nasopharyngeal or oropharyngeal swab from every participant. Additional blood draws and questionnaires over an approximately two-month period could optionally be provided by prospective study participants. Prospective study blood samples were shipped either frozen or at room temperature before DNA extraction. The immunoSEQ Assay, a bias-controlled multiplex PCR, was used to amplify TCRbeta CDR3 regions from genomic DNA. The source study handled its data this way. Within the assay, amplification of reference gene primers was used to estimate how many nucleated cells each sample contained. To quantify the absolute abundance of each unique TCRbeta CDR3 rearrangement, sequence reads were collapsed and filtered. For each sample, productive Simpson clonality was calculated as the square root of Simpson's diversity index over productive rearrangements. This immuneACCESS table, as held by TCRdb, lists in-frame sequences with V and J called but not all clones. Of the missing ones, under half trace to an unresolved V gene in checked studies; the others have no known cause. V, J and clone size are taken as reported in that table, and D and trimming were inferred from the DNA itself. For this sample the table gives fewer than 300,000 clones, of which 80% to 90% were detected only once. 3.5% to 5.5% of the sample goes to the ten largest clones.

Notes on this clone: It has no known antigen specificity. No quality values exist for individual bases; no much larger clone is one base distant.

Study-level results and caveats: The amount of clinical and demographic metadata varied by source and participant and was provided uncurated.

The germline V gene yields SGHVS for CDR1 and FQNEAQ for CDR2. The CDR3, cysteine through phenylalanine, is 13 amino acids long. Of the read, only the CDR3 DNA is kept; its 39 bases are in frame from base 1. V is cut back by 3 bases and J by 10 bases, with 8 bases in the junction unmatched. Sequencing was performed on PBMCs or T cells enriched from blood (not recorded which). Recombination connected TRBV7-8 to TRBJ1-1, with 7 bases aligning to TRBD1. The sequence came from a woman in her 30s who had recovered from COVID-19. This receptor carries the CDR3 CASSFAQGKGAFF. The bases read TGTGCCAGCAGCTTTGCACAGGGGAAAGGAGCTTTCTTT.